This passage covers 11 T cell receptor beta chains from one sample sequenced in a study of T cell repertoires in ileal Crohn's disease. The data were produced by immunoSEQ multiplex PCR, yet TCRdb's version contains in-frame clones alone and is incomplete. Of about 6,500 clones detected, 70% appear once; the ten largest clones hold 15% to 20%. What was sequenced was ileal tissue. These receptors were obtained from an adult with Crohn's disease.

V gene TRBV7-2 combines with J gene TRBJ1-5; possibly TRBD1 for D (5 bases). Trimming shortened V by 1 base and J by 0 bases, and 16 bases separated the two germline ends. CDR3 length: 18 residues. CDR1 SGHTA and CDR2 FQGNSA come from the germline V gene. CDR3: CASSLVGGAGSSNQPQHF. CDR3 in DNA: TGTGCCAGCAGCTTAGTGGGAGGGGCCGGGAGTAGCAATCAGCCCCAGCATTTT.

This chain links TRBV10-1 with TRBJ2-2; D perhaps matches TRBD2 (6 bases). V was clipped by 2 bases and J by 5 bases, with 15 bases between them. There are 16 residues in the CDR3. Germline CDR1 WNHNN, CDR2 SYGVQD (reference sequence). The CDR3 protein is CASSEAGPLRTGELFF. The CDR3 DNA reads as TGCGCCAGCAGTGAGGCGGGACCCCTCCGGACCGGGGAGCTGTTTTTT.

The V and J genes are TRBV6-5 and TRBJ2-7, with 11 bases matching TRBD2. J was trimmed by 4 bases and V by 4 bases; bases with no gene match: 6. CDR3 length: 15 residues. The germline V gene encodes CDR1 MNHEY and CDR2 SVGAGI. As DNA, the CDR3 is TGTGCCAGCAGTTCGGCCGGGACTAGCGGTTACGAGCAGTACTTC. Translated: CASSSAGTSGYEQYF.

This chain connects TRBV19 to TRBJ1-4; 8 positions match TRBD1. Trimming at V came to 6 bases and at J to 2 bases, leaving 5 bases not matched to a gene. The CDR3 has 15 residues. The V gene's germline CDR1 is LNHDA and CDR2 SQIVND (reference sequence). The CDR3 region has the DNA TGTGCCAGTAGCTGGACAGGGAGGACTAATGAAAAACTGTTTTTT. Its protein product is CASSWTGRTNEKLFF.

Points on this clone: This specimen includes other DNA sequences encoding the same CDR3. The gene calls are TRBV6-5 and TRBJ2-5; 7 nucleotides agree with TRBD2. CDR1 is MNHEY and CDR2 is SVGAGI in the germline V gene. The trim removed 0 bases at V and 5 bases at J, leaving 3 bases unmatched. This CDR3 region has 14 residues. The DNA of the CDR3 is TGTGCCAGCAGTTACTCGGGGGGAGGGGAGACCCAGTACTTC. The encoded protein is CASSYSGGGETQYF.

This clone turned up a few times. The V and J genes are TRBV6-5 and TRBJ1-5; 9 bases are shared with TRBD1. Germline-derived CDR1 and CDR2 are MNHEY and SVGAGI. The CDR3 loop spans 15 amino acids. Trimming cost V 5 bases and J 4 bases; bases outside gene matches: 6. The CDR3 reads CASSHGTGSNQPQHF. The CDR3 DNA is TGTGCCAGCAGTCACGGGACAGGGTCTAATCAGCCCCAGCATTTT.

The chain is built from TRBV5-6 and TRBJ1-2; tentative D call: TRBD1 (5 bases). V gave up 4 bases and J gave up 0 bases, with 16 bases separating them. Germline CDR1 reads SGHDT; CDR2 reads YYEEEE. The CDR3 has 16 amino acids. The CDR3 sequence: CASSDSRQMSNYGYTF. The CDR3 bases are TGTGCCAGCAGCGACTCGAGACAGATGTCTAACTATGGCTACACCTTC.

This chain joins TRBV5-1 and TRBJ1-2, with D perhaps TRBD1 (6 bases). The CDR3 contains 17 residues. Germline CDR1 is SGHRS and CDR2 is YFSETQ. Deletions cut 4 bases from V and 4 bases from J, with 23 bases between. CDR3 DNA sequence: TGCGCCAGCAGCGCTACGGGGGGCGTCTATCGATCCTATGGCTACACCTTC. This encodes CASSATGGVYRSYGYTF. Full variable domain (remainder filled in from reference TRBV5-1 and TRBJ1-2): KAGVTQTPRYLIKTRGQQVTLSCSPISGHRSVSWYQQTPGQGLQFLFEYFSETQRNKGNFPGRFSGRQFSNSRSEMNVSTLELGDSALYLCASSATGGVYRSYGYTFGSGTRLTVV.

The chain joins TRBV25-1 to TRBJ1-1; 7 bases line up with TRBD1. With 4 bases clipped from V and 8 bases from J, the junction kept 16 bases outside the gene matches. CDR1 is MGHDK and CDR2 is SYGVNS in the germline V gene. There are 16 residues in the CDR3. CDR3 region: CASSGPWYRGTFEAFF. The CDR3 coding sequence is TGTGCCAGCAGTGGACCCTGGTACAGGGGCACCTTCGAAGCTTTCTTT.

This sequence joins TRBV18 and TRBJ1-1; 7 bases line up with TRBD1. V gave up 6 bases and J gave up 3 bases; unmatched junction bases: 10. The CDR3 contains 15 residues. Germline CDR1 reads KGHSH; CDR2 reads LQKENI. CDR3 bases: TGTGCCAGCTCCATTCGACAGGGCGGCGACACTGAAGCTTTCTTT. It translates to CASSIRQGGDTEAFF.

The genes are TRBV27 and TRBJ2-1; D gene uncertain. Looked up from germline, CDR1 is MNHEY and CDR2 is SMNVEV (reference sequence). This CDR3 has 14 residues. Trimming stripped 3 bases from V and 0 bases from J, with 6 bases between. The CDR3 protein is CASSLTPSYNEQFF. In DNA form, the CDR3 reads TGTGCCAGCAGTTTGACACCCTCCTACAATGAGCAGTTCTTC.